Listed below are T cell receptor beta chains from one sample, sequenced in a study of blood T cell repertoires in COVID-19. Sequencing was performed with immunoSEQ multiplex PCR; in TCRdb, only in-frame clones are kept and a portion is missing. The table lists some 71,000 clones, 70% to 85% of them singletons. Sequencing input: peripheral blood. The source is a woman in her 70s with acute or convalescent COVID-19. CDR3s include the opening cysteine and the closing phenylalanine or tryptophan. A D gene is named only where the DNA matches it firmly. A row's size may be missing; if present it is once, few, many or a size class.

V: TRBV6-5
size: .
J: TRBJ1-1
D: .
CDR3: CASSYSVGWEAFF
DNA: TGTGCCAGCAGTTACTCTGTTGGCTGGGAAGCTTTCTTT

V: TRBV7-2
size: once
J: TRBJ2-1
D: TRBD2
CDR3: CASSFSGGEYNEQFF
DNA: TGTGCCAGCAGCTTTAGCGGGGGGGAGTACAATGAGCAGTTCTTC

V: TRBV27
size: .
J: TRBJ1-1
D: TRBD1
CDR3: CASSARGSTEAFF
DNA: TGTGCCAGCAGTGCCAGGGGGAGCACTGAAGCTTTCTTT

V: TRBV19
size: .
J: TRBJ1-4
D: .
CDR3: CAIREQGGEKLFF
DNA: TGTGCCATCCGAGAACAGGGTGGAGAAAAACTGTTTTTT

V: TRBV20-1
size: .
J: TRBJ1-1
D: .
CDR3: CSALGDTEAFF
DNA: TGCAGTGCCCTCGGGGACACTGAAGCTTTCTTT

V: TRBV14
size: .
J: TRBJ1-2
D: .
CDR3: CASSPTYQGAGYGYTF
DNA: TGTGCCAGCAGCCCTACTTACCAGGGCGCCGGGTATGGCTACACCTTC

V: TRBV12-3/TRBV12-4
size: .
J: TRBJ2-1
D: .
CDR3: CASSFPLAEQFF
DNA: TGTGCCAGCAGTTTCCCGTTAGCGGAGCAGTTCTTC

V: TRBV7-2
size: .
J: TRBJ2-1
D: TRBD2
CDR3: CASSSGLAGANEQFF
DNA: TGTGCCAGCAGCTCGGGACTAGCGGGGGCGAATGAGCAGTTCTTC

V: TRBV19
size: .
J: TRBJ1-2
D: TRBD1
CDR3: CASSTGGINYGYTF
DNA: TGTGCCAGTAGTACAGGGGGCATCAACTATGGCTACACCTTC

V: TRBV3-1/TRBV3-2
size: once
J: TRBJ1-2
D: .
CDR3: CASSQRTRGGYGYTF
DNA: TGTGCCAGCAGCCAACGTACCAGGGGTGGCTATGGCTACACCTTC

V: TRBV10-1
size: .
J: TRBJ1-1
D: .
CDR3: CASSPMSGEGTEAFF
DNA: TGCGCCAGCAGCCCAATGTCGGGGGAGGGCACTGAAGCTTTCTTT

V: TRBV9
size: .
J: TRBJ2-3
D: TRBD2
CDR3: CASSHQTSGSGADTQYF
DNA: TGTGCCAGCAGCCACCAGACTAGCGGGAGTGGGGCAGATACGCAGTATTTT

V: TRBV6-6
size: .
J: TRBJ2-7
D: TRBD2
CDR3: CASSREGYEQYF
DNA: TGTGCCAGCAGTAGGGAGGGGTATGAGCAGTACTTC

V: TRBV29-1
size: few
J: TRBJ1-1
D: .
CDR3: CSVASGRGFTEAFF
DNA: TGCAGCGTTGCAAGCGGCAGGGGCTTCACTGAAGCTTTCTTT

V: TRBV9
size: .
J: TRBJ2-4
D: .
CDR3: CASSATQGAPRSIQYF
DNA: TGTGCCAGCAGCGCCACACAGGGCGCCCCGAGAAGCATTCAGTACTTC

V: TRBV7-3
size: .
J: TRBJ2-3
D: .
CDR3: CASSGSGSDTQYF
DNA: TGTGCCAGCAGCGGGTCAGGCTCAGATACGCAGTATTTT

V: TRBV7-2
size: .
J: TRBJ1-2
D: .
CDR3: CASSLAGHRINYGYTF
DNA: TGTGCCAGCAGCTTAGCGGGACATAGGATTAACTATGGCTACACCTTC

V: TRBV18
size: .
J: TRBJ2-7
D: TRBD1
CDR3: CASSPLETGEEQYF
DNA: TGTGCCAGCTCACCACTAGAGACAGGGGAGGAGCAGTACTTC

V: TRBV7-9
size: .
J: TRBJ1-2
D: TRBD1
CDR3: CASSPDRAFNYGYTF
DNA: TGTGCCAGCAGCCCGGACAGGGCTTTTAACTATGGCTACACCTTC

V: TRBV14
size: .
J: TRBJ1-6
D: .
CDR3: CASSIVSDSPLHF
DNA: TGTGCCAGCAGCATCGTTAGTGATTCACCCCTCCACTTT

V: TRBV5-1
size: .
J: TRBJ2-7
D: .
CDR3: CASSLAVPGAIYEQYF
DNA: TGCGCCAGCAGCTTGGCCGTTCCAGGGGCGATCTACGAGCAGTACTTC

V: TRBV19
size: few
J: TRBJ1-2
D: .
CDR3: CASSPLRVLHGYTF
DNA: TGTGCCAGTAGTCCCCTCCGGGTTTTGCACGGCTACACCTTC

V: TRBV5-1
size: .
J: TRBJ2-7
D: TRBD1
CDR3: CASSLEGQGAKEQYF
DNA: TGCGCCAGCAGCTTGGAAGGTCAGGGGGCTAAGGAGCAGTACTTC

V: TRBV7-2
size: .
J: TRBJ1-4
D: .
CDR3: CASSFNGLREKLFF
DNA: TGTGCCAGCAGCTTTAATGGCCTCCGAGAAAAACTGTTTTTT

V: TRBV3-1/TRBV3-2
size: .
J: TRBJ1-1
D: TRBD1
CDR3: CASSPRRTGRGEAFF
DNA: TGTGCCAGCAGCCCCCGACGGACAGGGCGCGGTGAAGCTTTCTTT

V: TRBV11-2
size: .
J: TRBJ1-6
D: .
CDR3: CASSFAGPNSPLHF
DNA: TGTGCCAGCAGCTTCGCAGGTCCAAATTCACCCCTCCACTTT

V: TRBV6-6
size: few
J: TRBJ2-2
D: .
CDR3: CASSSDSFTGELFF
DNA: TGTGCCAGCAGTTCCGACAGCTTCACCGGGGAGCTGTTTTTT

V: TRBV21-1
size: .
J: TRBJ2-7
D: .
CDR3: CASSKDTGPYYEQYF
DNA: TGTGCCAGCAGCAAAGATACAGGGCCTTACTACGAGCAGTACTTC

V: TRBV11-2
size: .
J: TRBJ1-1
D: .
CDR3: CASSPGRQPNTEAFF
DNA: TGTGCCAGCAGCCCAGGCCGGCAACCGAACACTGAAGCTTTCTTT

V: TRBV2
size: .
J: TRBJ1-1
D: TRBD1
CDR3: CASSLGQATTEAFF
DNA: TGTGCCAGCAGTTTGGGACAGGCGACTACTGAAGCTTTCTTT

V: TRBV30
size: .
J: TRBJ2-5
D: .
CDR3: CAWSVGHQETQYF
DNA: TGTGCCTGGAGTGTGGGACATCAAGAGACCCAGTACTTC